Listed below are T cell receptor beta chains from one sample, sequenced in a study of shared clonotypes between healthy human individuals. Here immunoSEQ multiplex PCR was the method, and the copy in TCRdb shows in-frame clones only, minus some. This repertoire shows around 2,000,000 clones, 85% to 95% found once; its top ten account for more than 1.5%. The sequenced sample was naive CD8+ T cells from PBMCs. The receptors here all came from a man aged 18 to 30 in good health. Some clones in this sample may be carry-over from other donors' samples. Each CDR3 is given with its conserved first and last residue. Clone size is stated in some rows and not others, as once, few, many or a class when expanded.

v_call: TRBV7-7; clone_size: -; cdr3_aa: CASSVGRGVSYEQYF
v_call: TRBV28; clone_size: -; cdr3_aa: CASSLGAGPTYEQYF
v_call: TRBV19; clone_size: -; cdr3_aa: CASTPGGGVEAFF
v_call: TRBV5-1; clone_size: -; cdr3_aa: CASSNYGTGRDEQYF
v_call: TRBV11-2; clone_size: once; cdr3_aa: CASGPIRGTVPYEQYF
v_call: TRBV7-2; clone_size: -; cdr3_aa: CASSAGHPYEQYF
v_call: TRBV30; clone_size: -; cdr3_aa: CAWSVIGQGVQQYF
v_call: TRBV28; clone_size: -; cdr3_aa: CASSLRGRTYEQYF
v_call: TRBV5-1; clone_size: -; cdr3_aa: CASSLAGDRLEQYF
v_call: TRBV11-2; clone_size: -; cdr3_aa: CASSSRDFHNEQFF
v_call: TRBV6-5; clone_size: once; cdr3_aa: CASSVTGSNTF
v_call: TRBV18; clone_size: -; cdr3_aa: CASSPGPYQPVGPLQISRDTEAFF
v_call: TRBV14; clone_size: once; cdr3_aa: CASSQDHSGYTF
v_call: TRBV19; clone_size: -; cdr3_aa: CASRSGGHNEQFF
v_call: TRBV19; clone_size: -; cdr3_aa: CASSISGMNTEAFF
v_call: TRBV11-2; clone_size: -; cdr3_aa: CASSRLAGSYEQYF
v_call: TRBV14; clone_size: -; cdr3_aa: CATSPGISSNYGYTF
v_call: TRBV15; clone_size: -; cdr3_aa: CATSRAGGTYQETQYF
v_call: TRBV4-1; clone_size: few; cdr3_aa: CASSPRQENAEAFF
v_call: TRBV18; clone_size: -; cdr3_aa: CASSPGGPRSDTQYF
v_call: TRBV28; clone_size: once; cdr3_aa: CASSSYFRGSTDTQYF
v_call: TRBV11-3; clone_size: -; cdr3_aa: CASSLAFLQGEDTEAFF
v_call: TRBV12-5; clone_size: -; cdr3_aa: CASAPDGGNTEAFF
v_call: TRBV9; clone_size: once; cdr3_aa: CASSVRPDRSIYEQYF
v_call: TRBV27; clone_size: -; cdr3_aa: CASSLDRLNEQFF
v_call: TRBV6-5; clone_size: few; cdr3_aa: CASSYVNGQPQHF
v_call: TRBV7-9; clone_size: -; cdr3_aa: CASSSWARAQPQHF
v_call: TRBV15; clone_size: few; cdr3_aa: CATSNGALNTEAFF
v_call: TRBV30; clone_size: -; cdr3_aa: CAWSVLETGETQYF
v_call: TRBV29-1; clone_size: -; cdr3_aa: CSVDGLPNTEAFF
v_call: TRBV4-2; clone_size: -; cdr3_aa: CASSQLRFWVSDGYTF
v_call: TRBV7-9; clone_size: -; cdr3_aa: CASSNLAGVRGYEQYF
v_call: TRBV28; clone_size: -; cdr3_aa: CASSSHLRDRTSPNTGELFF
v_call: TRBV9; clone_size: -; cdr3_aa: CASSVDGGGEARPGELFF
v_call: TRBV9; clone_size: -; cdr3_aa: CASSEGTNYEQYF
v_call: TRBV13; clone_size: -; cdr3_aa: CASSPRDNSYEQYF
v_call: TRBV4-3; clone_size: -; cdr3_aa: CASSRSSGRPYNEQFF
v_call: TRBV9; clone_size: -; cdr3_aa: CASSAHSGGYQETQYF